This TCR beta chain appears in the sequencing data of a study of tumour-infiltrating T cells in Burkitt lymphoma (dated by TCRdb to the early 2020s). A note on the overall study: Clinical outcome was correlated with TCR repertoire data, and overall and progression-free survival were found to be predicted by productive clonality independently of established prognosticators, including age at diagnosis.

Library creation used the immunoSEQ multiplex PCR assay. TCRdb stores this immuneACCESS table with in-frame sequences only. Part of the clones is absent; in the studies checked, under half of the shortfall reflects unresolved V genes, and no reason is known for the rest. Here the sample has about 5,600 clones; about a sixth occur a single time. Roughly an eighth of the sample comes from the top ten. The CDR3 covers 13 residues, taking in both the cysteine and the phenylalanine. Just the 39-base CDR3 DNA is kept, in frame starting at base 1. The germline V gene provides CDR1 SGHAT and CDR2 FQNNGV. The trim is 5 bases for V and 5 bases for J, with a gap of 12 bases between the germline ends. This clone appeared a few times. Its antigen specificity is not known. Nothing much larger sits one base from this clone, and base qualities are not available.

Material for sequencing was tumor tissue. This receptor chain uses TRBV11-2 and TRBJ1-1; a tentative D match to TRBD1 spans 5 bases. This TCR was sampled from a human donor with diffuse large B-cell lymphoma. The encoded CDR3 is CASSQGVGTEAFF. The DNA sequence is TGTGCCAGCAGCCAAGGGGTGGGAACTGAAGCTTTCTTT.